The TCR beta chain described here comes from a study of T cells after yellow fever vaccination. Whole-study findings and limits: A faster peak, day 5 versus 15, was reached by the weaker secondary response.

There are 14 residues in the CDR3. The V gene's germline CDR1 is LNHDA and CDR2 SQIVND (reference sequence). V was pared by 4 bases and J by 1 base, with 8 bases between. TCRdb re-called the 5' RACE reads with MiXCR, one entry per CDR3 protein. The profile covers 300,000 to 450,000 distinct CDR3 sequences, with 6.2% appearing a single time and approximately 15% taken by the ten largest. This clonotype turned up a few times. Its cognate antigen is unknown. The source of this sequence is a man aged 30 to 45 who received the YFV17D yellow fever vaccine. The chain links TRBV19 to TRBJ1-3, with D unclear. Sequencing was performed on PBMCs, taken 5 days after the yellow fever booster vaccination. CDR3 protein: CASSRSGSGNTIYF. The CDR3, as DNA: TGTGCCAGTAGTAGGTCGGGATCTGGAAACACCATATATTTT.